These T cell receptor beta chains were read from a single sample in a study of T-cell reconstitution after alpha-beta-depleted transplantation in children. MiXCR was run by TCRdb on the PCR reads, yielding one entry per CDR3 protein. The repertoire holds 440,000 or so distinct CDR3 sequences, around 46% seen once, with 27% in the top ten. The source material was PBMCs, sampled before TCRalphabeta/CD19-depleted stem cell transplant. Receptors were obtained from a girl under 10 years old with aplastic anemia, due to receive a stem cell transplant. CDR3s include the opening cysteine and the closing phenylalanine or tryptophan. The order of the fields is J gene, clone size, D gene, V gene, CDR3 protein, CDR3 DNA. The D gene is left open where the match is weak. The listing skips clone size in some rows; elsewhere it reads once, few, many or a size class.

J gene: TRBJ2-7; clone size: -; D gene: -; V gene: TRBV3-1; CDR3 protein: CASSHRGGNEQYF; CDR3 DNA: TGTGCCAGCAGCCACCGCGGAGGTAACGAGCAGTACTTC
J gene: TRBJ2-1; clone size: many; D gene: TRBD2; V gene: TRBV2; CDR3 protein: CATLREGEQFF; CDR3 DNA: TGTGCCACCCTTCGGGAGGGCGAGCAGTTCTTC
J gene: TRBJ2-2; clone size: few; D gene: -; V gene: TRBV5-5; CDR3 protein: CASSLRGAIGELFF; CDR3 DNA: TGTGCCAGCAGCTTAAGGGGGGCGATCGGGGAGCTGTTTTTT
J gene: TRBJ2-3; clone size: -; D gene: -; V gene: TRBV19; CDR3 protein: CASSGSSYTQYF; CDR3 DNA: TGTGCCAGTAGCGGGAGCTCCTATACGCAGTATTTT
J gene: TRBJ1-2; clone size: -; D gene: -; V gene: TRBV6-1; CDR3 protein: CASSEAGTNYGYTF; CDR3 DNA: TGTGCCAGCAGTGAAGCAGGGACTAACTATGGCTACACCTTC
J gene: TRBJ2-7; clone size: many; D gene: -; V gene: TRBV7-9; CDR3 protein: CATHRGYEQYF; CDR3 DNA: TGTGCCACCCATAGGGGCTACGAGCAGTACTTC
J gene: TRBJ2-1; clone size: -; D gene: -; V gene: TRBV18; CDR3 protein: CASSEFPYNEQFF; CDR3 DNA: TGTGCCAGCTCGGAATTCCCCTACAATGAGCAGTTCTTC
J gene: TRBJ2-1; clone size: -; D gene: TRBD2; V gene: TRBV7-9; CDR3 protein: CASHRPGLVDEQFF; CDR3 DNA: TGTGCCAGCCACCGACCGGGACTAGTAGATGAGCAGTTCTTC
J gene: TRBJ2-5; clone size: -; D gene: -; V gene: TRBV5-1; CDR3 protein: CASSLSGREETQYF; CDR3 DNA: TGCGCCAGCAGCTTGTCGGGAAGGGAAGAGACCCAGTACTTC
J gene: TRBJ2-1; clone size: -; D gene: -; V gene: TRBV5-6; CDR3 protein: CASSSGAGSQFF; CDR3 DNA: TGTGCCAGCAGCTCCGGGGCTGGCTCGCAGTTCTTC
J gene: TRBJ2-3; clone size: few; D gene: -; V gene: TRBV12-3/TRBV12-4; CDR3 protein: CASSHTGLSTDTQYF; CDR3 DNA: TGTGCCAGCAGTCATACAGGATTATCCACAGATACGCAGTATTTT
J gene: TRBJ2-7; clone size: -; D gene: -; V gene: TRBV15; CDR3 protein: CATSRDAVLREQYF; CDR3 DNA: TGTGCCACCAGCAGAGATGCGGTCCTTCGGGAGCAGTACTTC
J gene: TRBJ2-1; clone size: -; D gene: -; V gene: TRBV27; CDR3 protein: CASSPQARNEQFF; CDR3 DNA: TGTGCCAGCAGTCCTCAAGCGCGGAATGAGCAGTTCTTC
J gene: TRBJ2-1; clone size: few; D gene: TRBD2; V gene: TRBV7-6; CDR3 protein: CASSLELAGVGNEQFF; CDR3 DNA: TGTGCCAGCAGCTTAGAGCTAGCGGGAGTCGGGAATGAGCAGTTCTTC
J gene: TRBJ2-7; clone size: few; D gene: TRBD1; V gene: TRBV7-2; CDR3 protein: CASSSDRVEQYF; CDR3 DNA: TGTGCCAGCAGCTCCGACAGGGTCGAGCAGTACTTC
J gene: TRBJ2-5; clone size: -; D gene: -; V gene: TRBV6-6; CDR3 protein: CASTFAEETQYF; CDR3 DNA: TGTGCCAGCACCTTTGCCGAAGAGACCCAGTACTTC
J gene: TRBJ1-3; clone size: many; D gene: -; V gene: TRBV20-1; CDR3 protein: CSAPIVPGNTIYF; CDR3 DNA: TGCAGTGCCCCGATTGTTCCGGGAAACACCATATATTTT
J gene: TRBJ1-4; clone size: -; D gene: -; V gene: TRBV20-1; CDR3 protein: CSARPVGRGEKLFF; CDR3 DNA: TGCAGTGCTAGGCCAGTGGGGCGCGGTGAAAAACTGTTTTTT
J gene: TRBJ2-1; clone size: -; D gene: -; V gene: TRBV7-6; CDR3 protein: CASSSGVALWNEQFF; CDR3 DNA: TGTGCCAGCAGCTCCGGGGTAGCCCTTTGGAATGAGCAGTTCTTC
J gene: TRBJ1-4; clone size: many; D gene: TRBD1; V gene: TRBV20-1; CDR3 protein: CSARTGATNEKLFF; CDR3 DNA: TGCAGTGCTAGAACAGGGGCAACTAATGAAAAACTGTTTTTT
J gene: TRBJ2-1; clone size: once; D gene: -; V gene: TRBV20-1; CDR3 protein: CSASPYGTLSYNEQFF; CDR3 DNA: TGCAGTGCTAGTCCTTACGGGACACTCTCCTACAATGAGCAGTTCTTC
J gene: TRBJ2-5; clone size: few; D gene: -; V gene: TRBV20-1; CDR3 protein: CSAKNSGRGETQYF; CDR3 DNA: TGCAGTGCTAAGAATTCAGGGCGAGGAGAGACCCAGTACTTC
J gene: TRBJ1-1; clone size: -; D gene: -; V gene: TRBV7-6; CDR3 protein: CASSLSGPGAEAFF; CDR3 DNA: TGTGCCAGCAGCTTATCGGGCCCAGGGGCTGAAGCTTTCTTT
J gene: TRBJ2-3; clone size: -; D gene: TRBD2; V gene: TRBV5-1; CDR3 protein: CASSISSGVSTDTQYF; CDR3 DNA: TGCGCCAGCAGCATCTCTAGCGGGGTTAGCACAGATACGCAGTATTTT
J gene: TRBJ2-3; clone size: -; D gene: -; V gene: TRBV12-3/TRBV12-4; CDR3 protein: CASHPGGFTDTQYF; CDR3 DNA: TGTGCCAGCCACCCCGGAGGGTTCACAGATACGCAGTATTTT
J gene: TRBJ1-1; clone size: -; D gene: -; V gene: TRBV5-5; CDR3 protein: CASSLLGILNTEAFF; CDR3 DNA: TGTGCCAGCAGCTTGTTGGGCATTTTGAACACTGAAGCTTTCTTT
J gene: TRBJ1-2; clone size: many; D gene: -; V gene: TRBV29-1; CDR3 protein: CSVEGRGLGYGYTF; CDR3 DNA: TGCAGCGTTGAAGGGCGAGGACTCGGCTATGGCTACACCTTC
J gene: TRBJ2-7; clone size: -; D gene: -; V gene: TRBV7-9; CDR3 protein: CASSTAGVMEQYF; CDR3 DNA: TGTGCCAGCAGTACCGCCGGGGTGATGGAGCAGTACTTC
J gene: TRBJ1-6; clone size: -; D gene: TRBD1; V gene: TRBV20-1; CDR3 protein: CSARTGAYNSPLHF; CDR3 DNA: TGCAGTGCTAGAACAGGGGCGTATAATTCACCCCTCCACTTT
J gene: TRBJ1-1; clone size: few; D gene: -; V gene: TRBV20-1; CDR3 protein: CSARDYPGRAEAFF; CDR3 DNA: TGCAGTGCTAGGGATTACCCGGGACGGGCTGAAGCTTTCTTT
J gene: TRBJ2-7; clone size: -; D gene: TRBD2; V gene: TRBV27; CDR3 protein: CASSRTRKVTGQYF; CDR3 DNA: TGTGCCAGCAGTCGGACTAGAAAGGTTACGGGGCAGTACTTC